Shown below are 32 T cell receptor beta chains from a single sample sequenced in a study of T-cell memory formation after mild COVID-19. TCRdb reprocessed the 5' RACE reads with MiXCR, giving one entry per CDR3 protein. The table lists hundreds of thousands of distinct CDR3 sequences, around 20% of them singletons, with 7.5% to 9.5% in the top ten. The material sequenced was PBMCs or a T cell subset sorted from them (not recorded which). All receptors derive from an adult woman who had mild COVID-19 (a few samples of this study predate the infection). Cell type and time point are not known.

The chain links TRBV24-1 to TRBJ1-1; 7 nucleotides agree with TRBD1. Trimming at V came to 6 bases and at J to 4 bases, leaving 10 bases not matched to a gene. Germline V CDR1 and CDR2: KGHDR, SFDVKD. The CDR3 loop spans 15 amino acids. DNA of the CDR3: TGTGCCACCAGTTCGGCAGGGGGGATTGGCACTGAAGCTTTCTTT. Residues: CATSSAGGIGTEAFF.

Only a few counts were recorded for this clonotype. This chain joins TRBV15 and TRBJ1-2; tentative D call: TRBD1 (6 bases). CDR1 and CDR2 (germline): LNHNV, YYDKDF (reference sequence). This CDR3 has 13 residues. Trimming cost V 3 bases and J 8 bases, with 13 bases left between them. The CDR3 is CATSSNRVWGYTF. CDR3 DNA sequence: TGTGCCACCAGCAGTAACAGGGTGTGGGGCTACACCTTC.

The chain is built from TRBV7-9 and TRBJ1-6, with TRBD1 as a possible D gene (6 bases). Per germline, CDR1 SEHNR and CDR2 FQNEAQ (reference sequence). V lost 5 bases to trimming and J lost 11 bases, with 13 bases between them. The CDR3 spans 13 residues. Here the CDR3 reads CASSLWDITPLHF. CDR3 DNA: TGTGCCAGCAGCCTCTGGGACATCACACCCCTCCACTTT. Complete variable domain (other parts from reference TRBV7-9 and TRBJ1-6): DTGVSQNPRHKITKRGQNVTFRCDPISEHNRLYWYRQTLGQGPEFLTYFQNEAQLEKSRLLSDRFSAERPKGSFSTLEIQRTEQGDSAMYLCASSLWDITPLHFGNGTRLTVT.

The sample holds a few counts of this clonotype. The chain is built from TRBV20-1 and TRBJ1-5, with D possibly being TRBD1 (5 bases). Trimming shortened V by 5 bases and J by 0 bases, and 11 bases separated the two germline ends. The CDR3 runs 14 residues. Germline CDR1 DFQATT, CDR2 SNEGSKA (reference sequence). The CDR3 bases are TGCAGTGCTCTCCAGGGTCCTAGCAATCAGCCCCAGCATTTT. Encoded protein: CSALQGPSNQPQHF.

The V call is TRBV6-5, the J call TRBJ2-1, with TRBD2 matching over 7 bases. CDR3 length equals 14 residues. After removal of 5 bases from V and 6 bases from J, the junction contained 7 bases not matched to a gene. From germline, CDR1 is MNHEY and CDR2 SVGAGI. This chain's CDR3 is CASSDPGTTNEQFF. CDR3 bases: TGTGCCAGCAGTGATCCCGGGACTACCAATGAGCAGTTCTTC.

This clonotype has only a few counts. The V and J genes are TRBV27 and TRBJ2-1; D might be TRBD1 or TRBD2, each matching 5 bases. Per the germline V gene, CDR1 is MNHEY and CDR2 is SMNVEV (reference sequence). The CDR3 runs to 17 residues. V was shortened by 5 bases and J by 0 bases, with 17 bases between the two germline ends. The CDR3 nucleotides are TGTGCCAGCAGTCAAGGACTGGGGGAAAACTCCTACAATGAGCAGTTCTTC. Translation: CASSQGLGENSYNEQFF.

This chain links TRBV6-6 with TRBJ1-6; the D is unclear. This CDR3 contains 15 residues. From germline, CDR1 is MNHNY and CDR2 SVGAGI (reference sequence). V lost 2 bases to trimming and J lost 9 bases, with 14 bases between them. This CDR3 reads CASSYLGVKGSPLHF. The CDR3, as DNA: TGTGCCAGCAGTTACCTCGGCGTAAAGGGTTCACCCCTCCACTTT.

This clonotype has only a few counts. This rearrangement joins TRBV10-3 to TRBJ2-7; 7 bases fit TRBD1. Germline V CDR1 and CDR2: ENHRY, SYGVKD. Losses at the gene ends were 4 bases for V and 5 bases for J; bases not matched to a gene: 8. The CDR3 is 14 residues long. The CDR3 sequence is CAISVRDSRNEQYF. The CDR3 DNA reads TGTGCCATCAGTGTACGGGACAGTCGGAACGAGCAGTACTTC.

This clonotype was detected a few times. The V and J genes are TRBV7-2 and TRBJ2-3; 11 bases align to TRBD2. The ends lost 5 bases at V and 4 bases at J; junction bases unmatched: 8. Germline lookup yields CDR1 SGHTA and CDR2 FQGNSA. The CDR3 spans 16 residues. The DNA for the CDR3 is TGTGCCAGCAGCACCTCTAGCGGGAGGTCCCCAGATACGCAGTATTTT. Protein: CASSTSSGRSPDTQYF. Full variable domain (remainder filled in from reference TRBV7-2 and TRBJ2-3): GAGVSQSPSNKVTEKGKDVELRCDPISGHTALYWYRQSLGQGLEFLIYFQGNSAPDKSGLPSDRFSAERTGGSVSTLTIQRTQQEDSAVYLCASSTSSGRSPDTQYFGPGTRLTVL.

This chain connects TRBV9 to TRBJ2-7, with TRBD2 as a possible D gene (6 bases). Germline V gene lookup returns CDR1 SGDLS and CDR2 YYNGEE. This CDR3 region has 15 residues. V gave up 5 bases and J gave up 4 bases, with 19 bases separating them. CDR3 nucleotides: TGTGCCAGCAGTTTCGGGAGAGGGGACCTTTACGAGCAGTACTTC. Protein sequence: CASSFGRGDLYEQYF.

The chain links TRBV6-5 to TRBJ2-2; D gene uncertain. Per the germline V gene, CDR1 is MNHEY and CDR2 is SVGAGI. The CDR3 spans 12 residues. V was pared by 4 bases and J by 4 bases, with 4 bases between. CDR3 nucleotides: TGTGCCAGCAGTTCCCCCACCGGGGAGCTGTTTTTT. As protein: CASSSPTGELFF.

Concerning this clonotype: At one end, the junction sequence differs from germline, possibly due to a read error. V usage is TRBV6-6 and J usage is TRBJ2-1; a weak D match, TRBD2 (5 bases). The CDR3 is made up of 16 amino acids. In germline, CDR1 is MNHNY, CDR2 SVGAGI (reference sequence). As DNA, the CDR3 is TGTGCCATCAGTTACTCGACGGGGTTAGTGGTACCCGAGCAGTTCTTC. Amino acid sequence: CAISYSTGLVVPEQFF.

The chain couples TRBV29-1 to TRBJ2-3, with TRBD2 identical over 9 bases. This CDR3 spans 14 amino acids. Germline V lookup: CDR1 SQVTM, CDR2 ANQGSEA. V trimming: 6 bases; J trimming: 5 bases; junction bases outside the gene matches: 9. The CDR3 DNA reads TGCAGCGTCGGCCTAGCGGGGACTAGAGATACGCAGTATTTT. Its protein product is CSVGLAGTRDTQYF.

The V call is TRBV5-4, the J call TRBJ1-2; 7 nucleotides align to TRBD1. The CDR3 spans 14 residues. After removal of 1 base from V and 6 bases from J, the junction contained 6 bases not matched to a gene. CDR1 and CDR2 from the germline V gene are SGHNT and YYREEE (reference sequence). CDR3 sequence (DNA): TGTGCCAGCAGCTTGAAGGGGGCAAAGAATGGCTACACCTTC. Translated, it gives CASSLKGAKNGYTF.

There are a few counts of this clonotype. Written as DNA, the CDR3 is TGTGCCAGCAGCGCTCGCGGGAGTGGAAACACCATATATTTT. Amino acid sequence: CASSARGSGNTIYF. This chain links TRBV9 with TRBJ1-3; unclear D gene. Germline-derived CDR1 and CDR2 are SGDLS and YYNGEE. The germline V and J ends were trimmed by 3 bases and 3 bases, with 10 bases remaining between them. CDR3 length: 14 amino acids.

This clonotype occurred a few times. The J gene is TRBJ1-4, the V gene TRBV12-3 or TRBV12-4, with D possibly TRBD1 on 6 matching bases. Deletions cut 5 bases from V and 6 bases from J, with 10 bases between. CDR3 length: 13 residues. CDR3 bases: TGTGCCAGCAGTAAGGGGGTCGATGAAAAACTGTTTTTT. Translated, it gives CASSKGVDEKLFF.

The V call is TRBV6-5, the J call TRBJ2-1, with TRBD2 matching 9 bases. The V segment lost 0 bases and the J segment 2 bases; nucleotides outside the gene matches: 2. Germline V CDR1 and CDR2: MNHEY, SVGAGI. This CDR3 region has 16 residues. The chain's CDR3 is CASSYSGGGAYNEQFF. In DNA form, the CDR3 reads TGTGCCAGCAGTTACTCTGGCGGGGGGGCCTACAATGAGCAGTTCTTC.

The chain joins TRBV3-1 to TRBJ2-1; no clear D gene. Trimming shortened V by 1 base and J by 8 bases, and 12 bases separated the two germline ends. The CDR3 runs 14 residues. The germline V gene has CDR1 LGHDT and CDR2 YNNKEL (reference sequence). CDR3 loop: CASSQVLSQHEQFF. The CDR3 coding sequence is TGTGCCAGCAGCCAAGTACTTAGTCAACATGAGCAGTTCTTC.

This clonotype was seen more than once but under ten times. The V and J genes are TRBV3-1 and TRBJ2-3; D possibly corresponds to TRBD2 (6 bases). Trimming took off 1 base at V and 14 bases at J, with 13 bases between the two ends. There are 12 residues in the CDR3. Germline lookup yields CDR1 LGHDT and CDR2 YNNKEL (reference sequence). The DNA of the CDR3 is TGTGCCAGCAGCCAAGGACTAGTATCCTTGTATTTT. Translated: CASSQGLVSLYF.

This clonotype has more than one count but fewer than ten. The DNA of the CDR3 is TGCGCCAGCAGCTTGCTAAGTACCGCCGACACTGAAGCTTTCTTT. It specifies CASSLLSTADTEAFF. V usage is TRBV5-1 and J usage is TRBJ1-1; D is uncertain. There are 15 residues in the CDR3. Trimming took 1 base from V and 3 from J, leaving 13 bases between them. Germline CDR1 is SGHRS and CDR2 is YFSETQ.

This clonotype was seen a handful of times. The chain is built from TRBV7-6 and TRBJ2-2; tentative D call: TRBD2 (6 bases). The V gene's germline CDR1 is SGHVS and CDR2 FNYEAQ. This CDR3 is 15 amino acids long. Trimming removed 6 bases at V and 2 bases at J, with 13 bases between. CDR3 protein: CASRGEGTNTGELFF. CDR3 coding DNA: TGTGCCAGCAGGGGCGAGGGGACTAACACCGGGGAGCTGTTTTTT.

The chain joins TRBV2 to TRBJ1-1, with D unclear. Germline V gene sequence: CDR1 SNHLY, CDR2 FYNNEI. V was clipped by 2 bases and J by 11 bases, with 15 bases between them. The CDR3 is 13 residues long. The CDR3 is CASSEFDVNAAFF. CDR3 nucleotide sequence: TGTGCCAGCAGTGAATTCGATGTTAACGCTGCTTTCTTT.

This clonotype showed up just a few times. The chain carries TRBV29-1 and TRBJ2-2; 9 bases fit TRBD2. This CDR3 has 14 amino acids. The ends lost 4 bases at V and 5 bases at J; junction bases unmatched: 5. Germline V gene lookup returns CDR1 SQVTM and CDR2 ANQGSEA. CDR3: CSVGGLAGTGELFF. The CDR3, as DNA: TGCAGCGTTGGAGGTCTAGCGGGAACCGGGGAGCTGTTTTTT.

In this sample, this clonotype turned up many times. This sequence joins TRBV7-2 and TRBJ2-3, with D tentatively TRBD2 (5 bases). Between the trimmed V and J ends, which lost 5 bases and 9 bases, there was a span of 15 bases. Germline V gene lookup returns CDR1 SGHTA and CDR2 FQGNSA. The CDR3 has 13 amino acids. The CDR3 region has the DNA TGTGCCAGCAGCACCTTTAGCGAAGAGACGCAGTATTTT. Protein product: CASSTFSEETQYF.

This clonotype has only a few counts. The chain links TRBV7-2 to TRBJ1-6; D is perhaps TRBD1 (5 bases). The CDR3 consists of 16 residues. Trimming removed 1 base at V and 7 bases at J, with 14 bases between. The germline V gene has CDR1 SGHTA and CDR2 FQGNSA. CDR3 DNA: TGTGCCAGCAGCTTAGTTTGGGGGGTCACGAATTCACCCCTCCACTTT. Its translation: CASSLVWGVTNSPLHF. Variable domain in full (rest from reference TRBV7-2 and TRBJ1-6): GAGVSQSPSNKVTEKGKDVELRCDPISGHTALYWYRQSLGQGLEFLIYFQGNSAPDKSGLPSDRFSAERTGGSVSTLTIQRTQQEDSAVYLCASSLVWGVTNSPLHFGNGTRLTVT.

This clonotype was observed a few times. The rearrangement uses TRBV14 and TRBJ2-1; D may be TRBD2 (6 bases). Germline CDR1 is SGHDN and CDR2 is FVKESK. V gave up 3 bases and J gave up 2 bases, with 11 bases separating them. The CDR3 sequence is 15 residues long. CDR3 coding DNA: TGTGCCAGCAGCCAGCGACTAGGTCCCTACAATGAGCAGTTCTTC. Encoded protein: CASSQRLGPYNEQFF.

This clonotype was seen more than once but under ten times. The chain links TRBV14 to TRBJ1-1; TRBD1 matches 8 bases. CDR1 and CDR2 from the germline V gene are SGHDN and FVKESK. The length of the CDR3 is 15 residues. V shed 5 bases and J 6 bases; nucleotides not matched to a gene: 11. This CDR3 reads CASSRDRRQQAEAFF. The CDR3, as DNA: TGTGCCAGCAGCAGGGACAGGCGCCAACAGGCTGAAGCTTTCTTT. The variable domain in full, completed from reference TRBV14 and TRBJ1-1, reads EAGVTQFPSHSVIEKGQTVTLRCDPISGHDNLYWYRRVMGKEIKFLLHFVKESKQDESGMPNNRFLAERTGGTYSTLKVQPAELEDSGVYFCASSRDRRQQAEAFFGQGTRLTVV.

The chain links TRBV18 to TRBJ2-1, with TRBD1 matching over 7 bases. V lost 3 bases and J lost 3; bases outside the gene matches: 8. The CDR3 is made up of 16 amino acids. Germline V gene sequence: CDR1 KGHSH, CDR2 LQKENI. The CDR3 here is CASSPGDSPVYNEQFF. CDR3 sequence (DNA): TGTGCCAGCTCACCTGGGGACAGCCCCGTCTACAATGAGCAGTTCTTC.

There are many counts of this clonotype. The genes are TRBV7-9 and TRBJ2-2; TRBD2 might be the D (5 bases). The V end was cut by 1 base, the J end by 4 bases, with 7 bases between. Germline V CDR1 and CDR2: SEHNR, FQNEAQ (reference sequence). This CDR3 has 14 amino acids. CDR3 sequence (DNA): TGTGCCAGCAGCTTAGGAGGGATCACCGGGGAGCTGTTTTTT. Translated: CASSLGGITGELFF.

This clonotype was detected a few times. This chain joins TRBV29-1 and TRBJ2-7; D unclear. The CDR3 consists of 15 residues. Trimming removed 0 bases at V and 1 base at J, with 13 bases between. The germline V gene has CDR1 SQVTM and CDR2 ANQGSEA. CDR3 sequence reads: CSVEDTGSESYEQYF. CDR3 nucleotides: TGCAGCGTTGAAGATACCGGGTCAGAGTCCTACGAGCAGTACTTC.

The chain has TRBV6-5 and TRBJ2-1, with 13 bases matching TRBD2. The V and J ends lost 5 bases and 9 bases, in that order; junction bases with no gene match: 19. Germline assignment: CDR1 MNHEY and CDR2 SVGAGI. The CDR3 has 19 residues. The CDR3 DNA reads as TGTGCCAGCAGTCCCACGTTTCGGGGAGGGACTAGCGGGGCGGGTGAGCAGTTCTTC. Translated: CASSPTFRGGTSGAGEQFF.

This clonotype was found a few times. The V call is TRBV29-1, the J call TRBJ2-7; 8 bases agree with TRBD1. Trimming removed 3 bases from V and 6 bases from J; junction bases left unmatched: 10. Germline V gene sequence: CDR1 SQVTM, CDR2 ANQGSEA. The CDR3 totals 14 residues. CDR3 residues: CSVDKGQGNGEQYF. In DNA, the CDR3 is TGCAGCGTTGATAAAGGACAGGGAAACGGCGAGCAGTACTTC.